These 9 T cell receptor beta chains were sequenced from one sample in a study of blood T cell repertoires in COVID-19. The repertoire was sequenced with immunoSEQ multiplex PCR; TCRdb's copy has only in-frame clones and lacks some. The profile covers about 40,000 clones, with about 85% appearing a single time and 25% to 35% taken by the ten largest. The sample was peripheral blood. These TCRs come from a man older than 75 with active or convalescent COVID-19.

The chain uses TRBV7-8 and TRBJ2-1; D is ambiguous. Germline V gene sequence: CDR1 SGHVS, CDR2 FQNEAQ. Trimming took 1 base from V and 4 from J, leaving 8 bases between them. CDR3 length: 14 amino acids. The CDR3 DNA reads TGTGCCAGCAGCTTAGTGTCAGATTACAATGAGCAGTTCTTC. This codes for CASSLVSDYNEQFF.

The chain is built from TRBV23-1 and TRBJ2-1; TRBD1 aligns across 7 bases. TRBV23-1 is an ORF, with its function uncertain. The CDR3 has 15 amino acids. Trimming cost V 0 bases and J 4 bases; bases outside gene matches: 3. The CDR3 is CASSQSEDRYNEQFF. In DNA, the CDR3 is TGCGCCAGCAGTCAATCCGAGGACAGGTACAATGAGCAGTTCTTC.

The J gene is TRBJ2-2, the V gene TRBV7-3; 9 bases are a match to TRBD2. With V trimmed by 1 base and J by 1 base, 7 bases remained unmatched. The CDR3 runs 18 residues. The germline CDR1 and CDR2 sequences are SGHTA and FQGTGA. The CDR3, as DNA: TGTGCCAGCAGCTTAATGGATAGCGGGAGATGGAACACCGGGGAGCTGTTTTTT. The encoded protein is CASSLMDSGRWNTGELFF. The variable domain in full, with the rest retrieved from reference TRBV7-3 and TRBJ2-2, is GAGVSQTPSNKVTEKGKYVELRCDPISGHTALYWYRQSLGQGPEFLIYFQGTGAADDSGLPNDRFFAVRPEGSVSTLKIQRTERGDSAVYLCASSLMDSGRWNTGELFFGEGSRLTVL.

The rearrangement links TRBV27 to TRBJ1-4; 11 nucleotides line up with TRBD1. The CDR3 runs to 14 residues. Losses at the gene ends were 7 bases for V and 10 bases for J; bases not matched to a gene: 8. Per the germline V gene, CDR1 is MNHEY and CDR2 is SMNVEV (reference sequence). CDR3 coding DNA: TGTGCCAGCATGGACTCCGGGACAGGGGGAAAACTGTTTTTT. Protein: CASMDSGTGGKLFF.

The rearrangement uses TRBV27 and TRBJ2-7; a weak D match, TRBD2 (6 bases). Germline loops: CDR1 MNHEY, CDR2 SMNVEV (reference sequence). Between the trimmed V and J ends, which lost 6 bases and 4 bases, there was a span of 19 bases. The CDR3 totals 15 residues. CDR3 nucleotide sequence: TGTGCCAGCAGCCGTCAGGCGGGGACGGGATACGAGCAGTACTTC. It translates to CASSRQAGTGYEQYF.

V and J are TRBV7-2 and TRBJ2-7, with 9 nucleotides matching TRBD1. This CDR3 region has 15 residues. The junction had 6 bases not matched to a gene; V was cut back by 4 bases and J by 2 bases. The V gene's germline CDR1 is SGHTA and CDR2 FQGNSA. CDR3 nucleotide sequence: TGTGCCAGCAGCTCAACAGGGGGCACCCCCTACGAGCAGTACTTC. It is translated as CASSSTGGTPYEQYF.

The chain has TRBV6-2 or TRBV6-3 and TRBJ2-7; TRBD2 aligns across 13 bases. V was pared by 2 bases and J by 5 bases, with 6 bases of the junction left unmatched. From germline, CDR1 is MNHEY and CDR2 SVGEGT. The length of the CDR3 is 16 residues. The CDR3 DNA follows: TGTGCCAGCAGTTACCGGACTAGCGGGAGACGCAACGAGCAGTACTTC. This translates into CASSYRTSGRRNEQYF.

This clone appeared a few times. This sequence joins TRBV4-3 and TRBJ1-6; D unresolved. V was pared by 0 bases and J by 10 bases, with 16 bases between. The CDR3 is 16 residues long. Looked up from germline, CDR1 is LGHNA and CDR2 is YSLEER. The DNA of the CDR3 is TGCGCCAGCAGCCAAGATCCTCCGTCCCGGAGGTCACCCCTCCACTTT. Translating it yields CASSQDPPSRRSPLHF.

J is TRBJ2-1 and V is TRBV4-2; 9 bases are shared with TRBD2. Trimming cost V 1 base and J 5 bases; bases outside gene matches: 3. CDR1 LGHNA and CDR2 YNFKEQ come from the germline V gene. The CDR3 is made up of 15 amino acids. CDR3 DNA: TGTGCCAGCAGCCAAGGTGCTAGCGGGGACAATGAGCAGTTCTTC. Its protein product is CASSQGASGDNEQFF.